This T cell receptor (beta chain) was sequenced for a study of cytomegalovirus exposure and HLA in healthy donors. General study findings and limits: Judged likely to be a sequencing artifact was a cluster of highly shared sequence variants. In an earlier analysis, in some 600 donors, most V segments appeared productive either ~90% or ~30% of the time. Common viral pathogens (according to a later analysis) appeared linked to several of the most significant clusters. The Asian-associated ancestry cluster reportedly had fewer N-insertions than the approximately 700-donor mean in a later analysis.

Concerning this clone itself: Its antigen is unknown. Other DNA sequences in the same sample also yield this CDR3.

In the PCR, 60 Vbeta and 13 Jbeta primers were used. Sequenced by immunoSEQ multiplex PCR; TCRdb stores in-frame clones only, minus some. The sample contains some 120,000 clones, roughly 80% of which appear only once. The material sequenced was PBMCs. The source is a woman between 35 and 50 years old in good health and CMV-seropositive.

The CDR3 here is CASSLGQGAYEQYF. In DNA, the CDR3 is TGTGCCAGCAGCCTGGGACAGGGGGCCTACGAGCAGTACTTC. The chain recombines TRBV7-2 with TRBJ2-7; TRBD1 aligns across 11 bases. Per the germline V gene, CDR1 is SGHTA and CDR2 is FQGNSA. This CDR3 has 14 residues. The junction had 2 bases not matched to a gene; V was cut back by 5 bases and J by 2 bases.